These 30 T cell receptor beta chains originate from one sample sequenced in a study of blood T cell repertoires in COVID-19. Sequenced by immunoSEQ multiplex PCR; TCRdb stores in-frame clones only, minus some. The sample contains 200,000 to 250,000 clones, just under 85% of which appear only once. The source material was peripheral blood. These receptors were obtained from a woman in her fifties or sixties with active or convalescent COVID-19.

This chain links TRBV25-1 with TRBJ2-1; TRBD2 agrees at 13 bases. This CDR3 comprises 14 residues. The germline V gene encodes CDR1 MGHDK and CDR2 SYGVNS. With V trimmed by 8 bases and J by 7 bases, 5 bases remained unmatched. CDR3 residues: CASELAGGKNEQFF. CDR3 in DNA: TGTGCCAGCGAACTAGCGGGGGGGAAAAATGAGCAGTTCTTC.

The chain couples TRBV7-9 to TRBJ1-2, with D uncertain. Germline V CDR1 and CDR2: SEHNR, FQNEAQ (reference sequence). The CDR3 runs 13 residues. Trimming removed 5 bases at V and 4 bases at J, with 11 bases between. CDR3 nucleotides: TGTGCCAGCAGCCATCTACAGAGCTATGGCTACACCTTC. Residues: CASSHLQSYGYTF.

This CDR3 reads CASSQAGGKLFF. In DNA form, the CDR3 reads TGTGCCAGCAGCCAAGCTGGAGGAAAACTGTTTTTT. The chain recombines TRBV3-1 (or the pseudogene TRBV3-2) with TRBJ1-4; D remains ambiguous. The CDR3 has 12 residues. The V end was cut by 1 base, the J end by 10 bases, with 7 bases between. Germline V gene data show CDR1 as LGHDT and CDR2 as YNNKEL (reference sequence).

The DNA for the CDR3 is TGTGCCAGCAGCCAGTCCTGGGGGAGAAGCGGGGGTCTGGCAGATACGCAGTATTTT. It specifies CASSQSWGRSGGLADTQYF. This chain joins TRBV3-1 (or the pseudogene TRBV3-2) and TRBJ2-3, with 8 bases identical to TRBD2. This CDR3 contains 19 residues. The germline V gene has CDR1 LGHDT and CDR2 YNNKEL (reference sequence). The V and J ends lost 3 bases and 4 bases, in that order; junction bases with no gene match: 18.

The rearrangement links TRBV5-1 to TRBJ1-2; no reliable D call. Germline CDR1 SGHRS, CDR2 YFSETQ. This CDR3 contains 13 residues. The germline V and J ends were trimmed by 1 base and 5 bases, with 9 bases remaining between them. The CDR3: CASSLTVLYGYTF. DNA for the CDR3: TGCGCCAGCAGCTTGACGGTGTTATATGGCTACACCTTC.

The rearrangement joins TRBV9 to TRBJ1-3, with 8 bases identical to TRBD1. CDR1 is SGDLS and CDR2 is YYNGEE in the germline V gene. The CDR3 consists of 18 residues. V was clipped by 4 bases and J by 0 bases; unmatched bases: 12. The CDR3 nucleotides read TGTGCCAGCAGCCTGAAGAAGACAGGGGCCAACTCTGGAAACACCATATATTTT. Its protein is CASSLKKTGANSGNTIYF.

The V call is TRBV4-2, the J call TRBJ1-1; D is unclear. Trimming took 3 bases from V and 1 from J, leaving 6 bases between them. From germline, CDR1 is LGHNA and CDR2 YNFKEQ. The CDR3 is 13 amino acids. This chain's CDR3 is CASSHTENTEAFF. Here the CDR3 DNA reads TGTGCCAGCAGCCATACTGAGAACACTGAAGCTTTCTTT.

The rearrangement links TRBV19 to TRBJ1-1; D is unresolved. Trimming took off 7 bases at V and 3 bases at J, with 21 bases between the two ends. The CDR3 runs 16 residues. Germline V lookup: CDR1 LNHDA, CDR2 SQIVND (reference sequence). CDR3 sequence: CASTPAQRAGDTEAFF. Written as DNA, the CDR3 is TGTGCCAGTACCCCGGCACAAAGGGCCGGGGACACTGAAGCTTTCTTT.

V gene TRBV6-5 combines with J gene TRBJ1-1, with D tentatively TRBD1 (6 bases). Trimming took off 9 bases at V and 2 bases at J, with 19 bases between the two ends. Germline assignment: CDR1 MNHEY and CDR2 SVGAGI. This CDR3 region has 15 residues. CDR3: CASNPHRATNTEAFF. CDR3 coding DNA: TGTGCCAGTAACCCGCACAGGGCTACAAACACTGAAGCTTTCTTT.

This chain uses TRBV9 with TRBJ1-6; unclear D gene. The CDR3 spans 18 residues. Germline lookup yields CDR1 SGDLS and CDR2 YYNGEE. Trimming removed 4 bases from V and 0 bases from J, with 17 bases in between. The CDR3 DNA reads as TGTGCCAGCAGCTCCACACCGCCAGGATACTCCTATAATTCACCCCTCCACTTT. This encodes CASSSTPPGYSYNSPLHF.

The rearrangement uses TRBV6-5 and TRBJ1-1; the D is unclear. V was cut by 2 bases and J by 1 base, with 11 bases left in between. Germline V lookup: CDR1 MNHEY, CDR2 SVGAGI. The CDR3 is 15 amino acids. The CDR3 DNA reads TGTGCCAGCAGTTACCCCACCCTCGGGAACACTGAAGCTTTCTTT. The encoded protein is CASSYPTLGNTEAFF.

The chain joins TRBV4-1 to TRBJ2-1, with TRBD2 matching over 13 bases. Losses at the gene ends were 0 bases for V and 7 bases for J; bases not matched to a gene: 3. Germline CDR1 reads MGHRA; CDR2 reads YSYEKL. The CDR3 runs 16 residues. The chain's CDR3 is CASSQDRGLAGNEQFF. DNA of the CDR3: TGCGCCAGCAGCCAAGACCGGGGACTAGCGGGGAATGAGCAGTTCTTC.

This clone has only a few counts. One junction end does not reproduce the germline sequence, and a read error may be involved. The V call is TRBV6-1, the J call TRBJ2-7; 10 nucleotides align to TRBD1. This CDR3 spans 15 amino acids. The V gene's germline CDR1 is MNHNS and CDR2 SASEGT. The CDR3 DNA is TGTGCCAGCAGCGAAGGGGGACAGGGGAGCTACGAGCAGTACTTC. Protein product: CASSEGGQGSYEQYF.

The rearrangement joins TRBV6-5 to TRBJ1-5, with 8 bases matching TRBD1. The CDR3 is 13 residues long. CDR1 is MNHEY and CDR2 is SVGAGI in the germline V gene. Losses at the gene ends were 8 bases for V and 8 bases for J; bases not matched to a gene: 8. The CDR3 here is CASADRVYEPQHF. The CDR3 DNA is TGTGCCAGCGCGGACAGGGTGTATGAGCCCCAGCATTTT.

On this clone itself: The same CDR3 is also encoded by other DNA sequences in this sample. The chain combines TRBV5-1 with TRBJ1-4; D may be TRBD1 (5 bases). Trimming pared 4 bases from V and 8 bases from J, leaving 12 bases between. The germline V gene has CDR1 SGHRS and CDR2 YFSETQ. The CDR3 runs 13 residues. CDR3 region: CASSRGSGEKLFF. CDR3 DNA: TGCGCCAGCAGCAGGGGAAGTGGAGAAAAACTGTTTTTT.

This chain connects TRBV19 to TRBJ2-6; D perhaps matches TRBD2 (5 bases). Germline CDR1 reads LNHDA; CDR2 reads SQIVND (reference sequence). CDR3 length: 15 amino acids. V shed 7 bases and J shed 0 bases, with 10 bases lying between them. As DNA, the CDR3 is TGTGCCAGTACAGCGGTGAGCTCTGGGGCCAACGTCCTGACTTTC. The encoded protein is CASTAVSSGANVLTF.

The J gene is TRBJ2-1, the V gene TRBV6-4, with 9 bases identical to TRBD1. The length of the CDR3 is 19 residues. The germline V gene has CDR1 MRHNA and CDR2 SNTAGT. Trimming at V came to 6 bases and at J to 7 bases, leaving 22 bases not matched to a gene. This CDR3 is CASRPPGQGSGRTRNEQFF. DNA for the CDR3: TGTGCCAGCAGGCCTCCGGGACAGGGTAGCGGTCGGACCCGAAATGAGCAGTTCTTC.

CDR3 sequence reads: CACHRDRYSPLHF. In DNA form, the CDR3 reads TGTGCCTGCCACCGGGACAGATATTCACCCCTCCACTTT. The chain links TRBV6-5 to TRBJ1-6; 7 bases fit TRBD1. Unmatched junction bases numbered 9, after V lost 11 bases and J lost 8 bases. The germline V gene encodes CDR1 MNHEY and CDR2 SVGAGI. The CDR3 covers 13 residues.

The CDR3 region has the DNA TGTGCCAGCAGTGAGGGGCTGGGCCTAACCGATGAGCAGTTCTTC. It yields the protein CASSEGLGLTDEQFF. This chain joins TRBV2 and TRBJ2-1, with a possible D match to TRBD1 (5 bases). CDR1 SNHLY and CDR2 FYNNEI come from the germline V gene. This CDR3 spans 15 amino acids. V lost 3 bases and J lost 8, with 17 bases in between.

The chain joins TRBV11-2 to TRBJ1-2; weak D call: TRBD1 (6 bases). The germline V and J ends were trimmed by 1 base and 0 bases, with 12 bases remaining between them. Germline lookup yields CDR1 SGHAT and CDR2 FQNNGV. The CDR3 is 16 amino acids. CDR3 sequence: CASSLGGAGANYGYTF. CDR3 coding DNA: TGTGCCAGCAGCTTAGGGGGGGCGGGAGCTAACTATGGCTACACCTTC.

The rearrangement links TRBV3-1 (or the pseudogene TRBV3-2) to TRBJ2-5; 12 positions match TRBD2. The germline CDR1 and CDR2 sequences are LGHDT and YNNKEL (reference sequence). The trim removed 2 bases at V and 5 bases at J, leaving 6 bases unmatched. CDR3 length: 16 residues. The CDR3 protein is CASSQTTSGSMETQYF. The CDR3 region has the DNA TGTGCCAGCAGCCAAACGACTAGCGGGAGCATGGAGACCCAGTACTTC.

The chain combines TRBV7-8 with TRBJ1-2; 9 bases match TRBD1. Trimming at V came to 5 bases and at J to 7 bases, leaving 11 bases not matched to a gene. Germline CDR1 and CDR2: SGHVS and FQNEAQ. The CDR3 covers 15 residues. CDR3 nucleotide sequence: TGTGCCAGCAGCCGAGGGGGACAGGGAGGGCTTGGCTACACCTTC. Its translation is CASSRGGQGGLGYTF. Drawing the rest from reference TRBV7-8 and TRBJ1-2, the complete variable domain is GAGVSQSPRYKVAKRGQDVALRCDPISGHVSLFWYQQALGQGPEFLTYFQNEAQLDKSGLPSDRFFAERPEGSVSTLKIQRTQQEDSAVYLCASSRGGQGGLGYTFGSGTRLTVV.

Worth noting for this clone: Other DNA sequences of this sample code for an identical CDR3. The chain combines TRBV5-1 with TRBJ1-1; D remains ambiguous. Per the germline V gene, CDR1 is SGHRS and CDR2 is YFSETQ. V lost 2 bases and J lost 0, with 8 bases in between. The CDR3 sequence is 14 residues long. The CDR3 spells CASSFSGMNTEAFF. The CDR3 nucleotides are TGCGCCAGCAGCTTTTCGGGGATGAACACTGAAGCTTTCTTT.

The chain combines TRBV13 with TRBJ2-3, with 7 bases matching TRBD1. The V segment lost 3 bases and the J segment 5 bases; nucleotides outside the gene matches: 5. The CDR3 length is 14 residues. The germline CDR1 and CDR2 sequences are PRHDT and FYEKMQ (reference sequence). CDR3 residues: CASSFDRAKDTQYF. DNA for the CDR3: TGTGCCAGCAGCTTCGACAGGGCCAAAGATACGCAGTATTTT.

The chain uses TRBV7-2 and TRBJ2-7; no clear D. V was pared by 5 bases and J by 0 bases, with 17 bases between. The germline gives CDR1 SGHTA, CDR2 FQGNSA. The CDR3 has 16 amino acids. In DNA, the CDR3 is TGTGCCAGCAGCCTATCTTGGTACGGGTCCTCCTACGAGCAGTACTTC. Translated, it gives CASSLSWYGSSYEQYF.

This sequence joins TRBV7-3 and TRBJ2-1; unclear D gene. V lost 2 bases, J lost 10 bases, and 6 bases lay in between. The CDR3 loop spans 11 amino acids. Germline values: CDR1 SGHTA, CDR2 FQGTGA. CDR3 DNA: TGTGCCAGCAGCTTAGATCGGGAGCAGTTCTTC. Encoded protein: CASSLDREQFF.

This clone occurred a few times. The CDR3, as DNA: TGTGCTAGTCTAAGCGGGAGTGGTGAGACCCAGTACTTC. Its translation is CASLSGSGETQYF. The genes are TRBV12-5 and TRBJ2-5; 8 nucleotides line up with TRBD2. The CDR3 is 13 amino acids. CDR1 is LGHNT, CDR2 FRNRAP, per germline. Trimming removed 8 bases from V and 5 bases from J; junction bases left unmatched: 7.

The rearrangement links TRBV6-5 to TRBJ1-2, with D uncertain. The CDR3 runs 14 residues. Trimming stripped 6 bases from V and 4 bases from J, with 15 bases between. CDR1 is MNHEY, CDR2 SVGAGI, per germline. CDR3 protein: CASSQSSHPYGYTF. CDR3 DNA: TGTGCCAGCAGCCAGTCCTCTCACCCCTATGGCTACACCTTC.

The chain uses TRBV5-1 and TRBJ2-7, with TRBD2 matching 8 bases. The CDR3 loop spans 15 amino acids. Germline assignment: CDR1 SGHRS and CDR2 YFSETQ. Trimming at V came to 7 bases and at J to 3 bases, leaving 12 bases not matched to a gene. The CDR3 reads CASGAASGSVYEQYF. The CDR3 bases are TGCGCCAGCGGGGCGGCCAGCGGGAGCGTCTACGAGCAGTACTTC.

The chain carries TRBV30 and TRBJ2-7; TRBD2 matches 15 bases. The CDR3 consists of 18 residues. V lost 1 base, J lost 0 bases, and 7 bases stayed unmatched. Germline lookup yields CDR1 GTSNPN and CDR2 SVGIG (reference sequence). Written as DNA, the CDR3 is TGTGCCTGGAGTGACGTCCCGGGACTAGCGGGGGGCTCCTACGAGCAGTACTTC. It translates to CAWSDVPGLAGGSYEQYF.